Below, 17 T cell receptor beta chains from the same sample are listed, as sequenced in a study of identical twins. TCRdb re-analysed the 5' RACE reads in MiXCR, keeping a single row per CDR3 protein. The table records 600,000 to 800,000 distinct CDR3 sequences, around 20% of them present only once. These data were also filed under a second study, of T cells expressing NK-cell markers.

Sequencing input: PBMCs. The receptors originated from a woman younger than 35 in good health.

The CDR3 here is CSARMPSGGLQETQYF. CDR3 sequence (DNA): TGCAGTGCCCGGATGCCTAGCGGAGGTCTCCAAGAGACCCAGTACTTC. The V call is TRBV20-1, the J call TRBJ2-5; 7 nucleotides agree with TRBD2. The CDR3 contains 16 residues. Losses at the gene ends were 6 bases for V and 1 base for J; bases not matched to a gene: 14. The germline CDR1 and CDR2 sequences are DFQATT and SNEGSKA (reference sequence).

The CDR3 is CASSLGGAINQPQHF. DNA of the CDR3: TGTGCCAGCAGCTTAGGAGGGGCCATCAATCAGCCCCAGCATTTT. The V call is TRBV7-2, the J call TRBJ1-5, with D perhaps matching TRBD1 (5 bases). This CDR3 region has 15 residues. Germline V gene data show CDR1 as SGHTA and CDR2 as FQGNSA. V gave up 1 base and J gave up 3 bases, with 10 bases separating them.

This chain uses TRBV29-1 with TRBJ2-3; tentative D call: TRBD1 (6 bases). V was shortened by 3 bases and J by 4 bases, with 17 bases between the two germline ends. The germline V gene has CDR1 SQVTM and CDR2 ANQGSEA. This CDR3 region has 15 residues. The CDR3 coding sequence is TGCAGCGTTGATCGAACAGGGCACGCTGCAGATACGCAGTATTTT. Translating gives CSVDRTGHAADTQYF.

CDR3 coding DNA: TGCGCCAGCAGCTCCTCCAGGGACTACGAGCAGTACTTC. Encoded protein: CASSSSRDYEQYF. The V and J genes are TRBV5-1 and TRBJ2-7; possible D gene TRBD1, 5 bases. This CDR3 has 13 residues. Looked up from germline, CDR1 is SGHRS and CDR2 is YFSETQ. Trimming took off 3 bases at V and 3 bases at J, with 10 bases between the two ends.

This clonotype was recorded only once. This chain uses TRBV12-3 or TRBV12-4 with TRBJ2-1; D gene unclear. V lost 2 bases to trimming and J lost 6 bases, with 11 bases between them. The length of the CDR3 is 14 residues. CDR3 sequence: CASSLRLGSNEQFF. DNA of the CDR3: TGTGCCAGCAGTTTACGGCTAGGAAGCAATGAGCAGTTCTTC.

This sequence joins TRBV6-5 and TRBJ1-2, with D possibly matching TRBD1 (6 bases). Germline CDR1 reads MNHEY; CDR2 reads SVGAGI. The CDR3 spans 12 residues. V was trimmed by 5 bases and J by 11 bases, leaving 15 bases between them. The DNA of the CDR3 is TGTGCCAGCAGTCGTAACGGGGGGCTGTACACCTTC. Protein sequence: CASSRNGGLYTF.

This clonotype was seen ten or more times. The chain has TRBV12-3 or TRBV12-4 and TRBJ2-3, with TRBD2 matching over 9 bases. V gave up 3 bases and J gave up 4 bases; unmatched junction bases: 2. This CDR3 spans 14 amino acids. The CDR3: CASSLAGGADTQYF. The CDR3 coding sequence is TGTGCCAGCAGTTTGGCGGGAGGGGCAGATACGCAGTATTTT.

In its sample, this clonotype was seen once. The chain couples TRBV5-4 to TRBJ2-2; D is perhaps TRBD1 or TRBD2 (5 bases each). The CDR3 sequence is 15 residues long. Trimming left V 3 bases short and J 1 base short, with 10 bases between. Looked up from germline, CDR1 is SGHNT and CDR2 is YYREEE (reference sequence). The DNA of the CDR3 is TGTGCCAGCAGCTGGGGGACCGGGAACACCGGGGAGCTGTTTTTT. Residues: CASSWGTGNTGELFF.

This clonotype was observed a few times. Written as DNA, the CDR3 is TGCAGCGTCTCTACGTCTGGGGAGCAGTACTTC. Protein: CSVSTSGEQYF. The rearrangement joins TRBV29-1 to TRBJ2-7; D gene uncertain. This CDR3 is 11 amino acids long. Germline V CDR1 and CDR2: SQVTM, ANQGSEA. V was clipped by 6 bases and J by 7 bases, with 13 bases between them.

A few counts support this clonotype. The rearrangement uses TRBV2 and TRBJ1-1; D is perhaps TRBD1 (5 bases). Germline CDR1 is SNHLY and CDR2 is FYNNEI. The CDR3 consists of 14 residues. V lost 4 bases and J lost 0, with 9 bases in between. The CDR3 nucleotides read TGTGCCAGCAGTGTGGAGACAGTGAACACTGAAGCTTTCTTT. Its protein is CASSVETVNTEAFF.

The CDR3 sequence is CASSLVVGGRTVVLTF. The CDR3 DNA reads TGTGCCAGCAGCTTAGTGGTCGGGGGGCGAACGGTCGTCCTGACTTTC. The chain couples TRBV7-8 to TRBJ2-6, with a tentative D call TRBD2 (7 bases). From germline, CDR1 is SGHVS and CDR2 FQNEAQ. Trimming shortened V by 1 base and J by 12 bases, and 19 bases separated the two germline ends. The CDR3 runs 16 residues.

The chain links TRBV29-1 to TRBJ2-3; a weak D match, TRBD2 (5 bases). Trimming cost V 4 bases and J 6 bases, with 14 bases left between them. The CDR3 sequence is 13 residues long. Germline-derived CDR1 and CDR2 are SQVTM and ANQGSEA. This CDR3 is CSVARTSGDTQYF. In nucleotides, the CDR3 is TGCAGCGTTGCCCGGACTTCGGGGGATACGCAGTATTTT.

This clonotype was observed a few times. CDR3 amino acids: CASSLAWTAQHF. CDR3 in DNA: TGTGCCAGCAGTTTAGCTTGGACAGCCCAGCATTTT. V gene TRBV12-3 or TRBV12-4 combines with J gene TRBJ1-5, with D possibly TRBD1 on 6 matching bases. Trimming took off 0 bases at V and 11 bases at J, with 8 bases between the two ends. The CDR3 runs 12 residues.

The chain links TRBV20-1 to TRBJ1-4; no clear D gene. CDR3 length: 11 amino acids. CDR1 is DFQATT and CDR2 is SNEGSKA in the germline V gene (reference sequence). V dropped 3 bases and J dropped 8 bases, with 7 bases sitting between them. CDR3 bases: TGCAGTGCTAGGGGAGGGGAAAAACTGTTTTTT. Residues: CSARGGEKLFF.

Ten or more counts support this clonotype. This rearrangement joins TRBV6-5 to TRBJ2-1; TRBD2 matches at 9 bases. V was pared by 4 bases and J by 6 bases, with 4 bases of the junction left unmatched. The germline V gene has CDR1 MNHEY and CDR2 SVGAGI. The CDR3 spans 14 residues. The CDR3 reads CASSSGLARNEQFF. The CDR3 bases are TGTGCCAGCAGTTCGGGACTAGCACGCAATGAGCAGTTCTTC.

This clonotype was seen a few times. The chain recombines TRBV20-1 with TRBJ2-1; 10 bases align to TRBD2. This CDR3 spans 14 amino acids. CDR1 and CDR2 (germline): DFQATT, SNEGSKA (reference sequence). V was clipped by 6 bases and J by 6 bases; unmatched bases: 8. The CDR3 region has the DNA TGCAGTGCGGGGGCTAGCGGGAGCGCCAATGAGCAGTTCTTC. This gives the protein CSAGASGSANEQFF.

This clonotype was picked up many times. The chain carries TRBV25-1 and TRBJ2-7; D may be TRBD1 (6 bases). The V gene's germline CDR1 is MGHDK and CDR2 SYGVNS. The CDR3 is made up of 15 amino acids. The V gene lost 5 bases and the J gene lost 3 bases, with 17 bases spanning the gap. The CDR3 sequence is CASSPLEGDNYEQYF. Here the CDR3 DNA reads TGTGCCAGCAGTCCCCTCGAGGGGGACAACTACGAGCAGTACTTC.